A selection of T cell receptor beta chains follows, all from one sample in a study of control samples from healthy donors and cancer patients. Clones were sequenced by immunoSEQ multiplex PCR, and TCRdb holds only the in-frame ones, with some missing. The sample shows 120,000 or so clones, approximately 90% of them seen only once. The sample comprised blood. The receptor source for this set is a man aged 18 to 30 in good health. Both conserved end residues are part of each CDR3. A D gene is named only where the DNA matches it firmly. Rows may omit the clone size; those that give it use once, few, many or a size class.

CDR3 DNA	CDR3 protein	clone size	D gene	V gene	J gene
TGTGCCGTAGGGACTCCGGGGACTGAAGCTTTCTTT	CAVGTPGTEAFF	-	-	TRBV6-5	TRBJ1-1
TGCGCCAGCAGTGAGGGAGGGGGCCAAGAGACCCAGTACTTC	CASSEGGGQETQYF	-	-	TRBV10-1	TRBJ2-5
TGTGCCATCAGTGAGTCGACTCTTAGTTTTACCGGGGAGCTGTTTTTT	CAISESTLSFTGELFF	-	-	TRBV10-3	TRBJ2-2
TGTGCCAGCAGCCAAGAAGGGACTAAATCCTATGAGCAGTTCTTC	CASSQEGTKSYEQFF	-	TRBD2	TRBV3-1/TRBV3-2	TRBJ2-1
TGTGCCAGCCCAGGGACCGCCGGGGAGCTGTTTTTT	CASPGTAGELFF	-	-	TRBV12-3/TRBV12-4	TRBJ2-2
TGTGCCAGCAGCTTGATGCGGATGAACACTGAAGCTTTCTTT	CASSLMRMNTEAFF	-	-	TRBV7-2	TRBJ1-1
TGTGCCAGCATGGGACCTAGCACAGATACGCAGTATTTT	CASMGPSTDTQYF	-	-	TRBV6-5	TRBJ2-3
TGCGCCAGCAGCAACCGCTGGACAGGGGTGCGTGGGGATGGCTACACCTTC	CASSNRWTGVRGDGYTF	-	TRBD1	TRBV4-1	TRBJ1-2
TGTGCCAGCAGCTTGGGACTTTCTCAAGAGACCCAGTACTTC	CASSLGLSQETQYF	-	-	TRBV5-5	TRBJ2-5
TGTGCCAGCAGCTTTCTGAGCACAGATACGCAGTATTTT	CASSFLSTDTQYF	once	-	TRBV11-3	TRBJ2-3
TGTGCCAGCAGAGCTGGAGGGACAGGGGCTAACTATGGCTACACCTTC	CASRAGGTGANYGYTF	-	TRBD1	TRBV2	TRBJ1-2
TGTGCCAGCAGCTTGACAATCGAGTATGAGCAGTTCTTC	CASSLTIEYEQFF	-	-	TRBV7-7	TRBJ2-1
TGTGCCAGCAGCCAACAGTTTCCGAACACCGGGGAGCTGTTTTTT	CASSQQFPNTGELFF	-	-	TRBV7-8	TRBJ2-2
TGCGCCAGCAGCCAAGCGGGTGTTCAGCCCCAGCATTTT	CASSQAGVQPQHF	-	-	TRBV4-1	TRBJ1-5
TGTGCCAGCAGCCAAGAGAGGGCGGCGCATGGCTACACCTTC	CASSQERAAHGYTF	-	-	TRBV3-1/TRBV3-2	TRBJ1-2
TGTGCCAGCAGTGAGGGACTAGCTTCAGATACGCAGTATTTT	CASSEGLASDTQYF	-	TRBD2	TRBV6-1	TRBJ2-3
TGTGCCAGCTCCCCAGGCCGATACGAGCAGTACTTC	CASSPGRYEQYF	-	-	TRBV18	TRBJ2-7
TGCAGCGTTCTGACGGAAGTTAGCCACTATGGCTACACCTTC	CSVLTEVSHYGYTF	once	-	TRBV29-1	TRBJ1-2
TGTGCCAGCAGCTTAACCCCGCAGGCTGGGGGCACTGAAGCTTTCTTT	CASSLTPQAGGTEAFF	-	-	TRBV7-3	TRBJ1-1
TGTGCCAGCAGTGAACCGCTTTTCACAGATACGCAGTATTTT	CASSEPLFTDTQYF	-	-	TRBV25-1	TRBJ2-3
TGTGCCAGCAGCCCATCCGGGACGGGAAATTCACCCCTCCACTTT	CASSPSGTGNSPLHF	-	-	TRBV7-2	TRBJ1-6
TGTGCCAGCAGTGGACAGGGCCGAAGCGAGCAGTACTTC	CASSGQGRSEQYF	-	TRBD1	TRBV9	TRBJ2-7
TGTGCCAGCAGCGTTACACAGAGTTCCTACGAGCAGTACTTC	CASSVTQSSYEQYF	-	-	TRBV9	TRBJ2-7
TGTGCCAGCTCACCGAGGGACAGGGTTATCTACGAGCAGTACTTC	CASSPRDRVIYEQYF	-	TRBD1	TRBV18	TRBJ2-7
TGTGCCAGCAGCCAAGGTCTGGCAACTGAAGCTTTCTTT	CASSQGLATEAFF	-	-	TRBV3-1/TRBV3-2	TRBJ1-1
TGTGCCAGCAGTTACTTTGTCGGATCGGCCTATGGCTACACCTTC	CASSYFVGSAYGYTF	-	-	TRBV6-5	TRBJ1-2
TGTGCCAGCTCTCAAAAGGGGGCTCACACCGGGGAGCTGTTTTTT	CASSQKGAHTGELFF	-	TRBD1	TRBV18	TRBJ2-2
TGTGCCAGCAGTGGGCCGGGCCCAAGCTCTGGAAACACCATATATTTT	CASSGPGPSSGNTIYF	-	-	TRBV6-1	TRBJ1-3
TGTGCCAGCAGTGAGGGGACAGGGGGCCCTGAGCAGTTCTTC	CASSEGTGGPEQFF	-	TRBD1	TRBV6-1	TRBJ2-1
TGTGCCAGCAGCCAAGTCGGCGCGGGGGGAGATACGCAGTATTTT	CASSQVGAGGDTQYF	-	TRBD2	TRBV4-2	TRBJ2-3
TGTGCCAGCAGCCCGGGACAGGGGGCATATCAGCCCCAGCATTTT	CASSPGQGAYQPQHF	-	TRBD1	TRBV7-9	TRBJ1-5
TGTGCCAGCAGCTTTCAGGGGGAGCTACTGGACACCATATATTTT	CASSFQGELLDTIYF	-	TRBD1	TRBV5-4	TRBJ1-3
TGCGCCAGCAGCTCCTGGGCCAGGGCCCCTAACACCGGGGAGCTGTTTTTT	CASSSWARAPNTGELFF	-	-	TRBV5-1	TRBJ2-2
TGTGCCTGGAGTGGGACGGGGGGTAGCACAGATACGCAGTATTTT	CAWSGTGGSTDTQYF	once	TRBD2	TRBV30	TRBJ2-3
TGTGCCAGCATGGACAGGCTGAATGAGCAGTTCTTC	CASMDRLNEQFF	-	TRBD1	TRBV2	TRBJ2-1
TGTGCCAGCAGTTACGACTACTCGACAGGGGTAGGCCCCTTT	CASSYDYSTGVGPF	-	TRBD1	TRBV6-5	TRBJ1-6
TGTGCCAGCAGCTTAGCATCAGGGAGCTCCTACGAGCAGTACTTC	CASSLASGSSYEQYF	-	-	TRBV11-2	TRBJ2-7
TGTGCCTGGAGTGTACGTCAACACGGGTGGATCCGGTGTTCACCCCTCCACTTT	CAWSVRQHGWIRCSPLHF	-	-	TRBV30	TRBJ1-6
TGTGCCAGCAGTGAGTTTGGGACTAGCGGAAGAGGAGGGCAGTTCTTC	CASSEFGTSGRGGQFF	-	TRBD2	TRBV25-1	TRBJ2-1
TGTGCCAGCTCACCTGACAGGGAGCCTTCTGAAGCTTTCTTT	CASSPDREPSEAFF	-	TRBD1	TRBV18	TRBJ1-1
TGTGCCTGGAGCGACCCGGGACAGTCCTCCTACGAGCAGTACTTC	CAWSDPGQSSYEQYF	-	TRBD1	TRBV30	TRBJ2-7
TGTGCCAGCTCTATGGGGGGAATGGCTGGAAACACCATATATTTT	CASSMGGMAGNTIYF	-	-	TRBV9	TRBJ1-3
TGTGCCAGTTACAGGGGGACCAATCAGCCCCAGCATTTT	CASYRGTNQPQHF	-	TRBD1	TRBV28	TRBJ1-5
TGTGCCAGCAGCTTAGTAGGGGCGCGGGGCTACACCTTC	CASSLVGARGYTF	-	-	TRBV7-9	TRBJ1-2
TGTGCCAGTAGTATAACAGGGAGACGCAATCAGCCCCAGCATTTT	CASSITGRRNQPQHF	-	-	TRBV19	TRBJ1-5
TGTGCCTGGGGACAGGGGGCGGGCTACACCTTC	CAWGQGAGYTF	-	TRBD1	TRBV2	TRBJ1-2
TGCGCCAGCAGCTTGGCGTCTAATGAAAAACTGTTTTTT	CASSLASNEKLFF	-	-	TRBV5-1	TRBJ1-4
TGCGCCAGCTCGAGAGCGGGGGAGTACGACGAGCAGTACTTC	CASSRAGEYDEQYF	-	TRBD2	TRBV5-1	TRBJ2-7